This T cell receptor (beta chain) was sequenced during a study of beta chain features in type 1 diabetes. The length of the CDR3 is 17 residues. Looked up from germline, CDR1 is MNHEY and CDR2 is SMNVEV (reference sequence). Trimming removed 5 bases at V and 4 bases at J, with 18 bases between. Study outcomes and limitations: Moderately but significantly shorter TCRB CDR3s were found in Type 1 diabetes patients in all four CD4+ subsets.

The whole isolated RNA underwent reverse transcription, so sequencing captured expressed TCRB transcripts. TCRdb's copy holds only in-frame clones and misses some; the assay was immunoSEQ multiplex PCR. The table shows 280,000 or so clones, with over 12% occurring only once. This clone occurred a few times. Its antigen is unidentified. The specimen was naive CD4+ T cells from blood. The source is a man between 18 and 35 years old with type 1 diabetes. The chain uses TRBV27 and TRBJ2-6; a weak D match, TRBD1 (6 bases). The CDR3 is CASSPTSGVSGANVLTF. CDR3 nucleotide sequence: TGTGCCAGCAGTCCTACGTCAGGGGTTTCCGGGGCCAACGTCCTGACTTTC.